This TCR beta chain was sequenced for a study of blood T cell repertoires in COVID-19. How the authors handled the data: It was from reference gene primer amplification that nucleated cell counts were estimated. The repertoire was sequenced with immunoSEQ multiplex PCR; TCRdb's copy has only in-frame clones and lacks some. V, J and clone size are taken as reported in that table, and D and trimming were inferred from the DNA itself. The sample lists approximately 200,000 clones; about nine tenths were seen once. The V gene lost 0 bases and the J gene lost 7 bases, with 9 bases spanning the gap. The CDR3 runs to 13 residues. Germline V gene lookup returns CDR1 SGHAT and CDR2 FQNNGV.

The receptor comes from a woman aged 30 to 39 with acute or convalescent COVID-19. This rearrangement joins TRBV11-2 to TRBJ2-5; D call uncertain. The source material was peripheral blood. The CDR3 here is CASSLDVAGTQYF. The CDR3 DNA follows: TGTGCCAGCAGCTTAGATGTCGCAGGGACCCAGTACTTC. The whole variable domain, filled in from reference TRBV11-2 and TRBJ2-5, reads EAGVAQSPRYKIIEKRQSVAFWCNPISGHATLYWYQQILGQGPKLLIQFQNNGVVDDSQLPKDRFSAERLKGVDSTLKIQPAKLEDSAVYLCASSLDVAGTQYFGPGTRLLVL.